This T cell receptor (beta chain) was documented in a study of CD8 T cells in Susac syndrome. In this sample, this clonotype turned up once. Trimming at V came to 1 base and at J to 2 bases, leaving 2 bases not matched to a gene. CDR3 length: 15 residues. The germline gives CDR1 SGHDN, CDR2 FVKESK. RNA amounts of about 0.5 to 1 ug underwent reverse transcription with random hexamers. TCRdb fed the immunoSEQ multiplex PCR reads into MiXCR, producing one record per CDR3 protein. The table shows fewer than 85,000 distinct CDR3 sequences, with over 90% occurring only once. The receptor's source is a human donor with Susac syndrome. This rearrangement joins TRBV14 to TRBJ2-5; 9 bases are a match to TRBD2. The sequencing sample was made of CD8+ T cells from PBMCs. The CDR3 DNA reads as TGTGCCAGCAGCCAAGGACTAGCGGTTCAAGAGACCCAGTACTTC. It codes for CASSQGLAVQETQYF.